Presented here are 2 T cell receptor beta chains from one specimen sequenced in a study of shared clonotypes between healthy human individuals. Data came from immunoSEQ multiplex PCR; TCRdb stores just in-frame clones and leaves some out. The sample contains roughly 640,000 clones, roughly 97% of which appear only once. The sample consisted of naive CD4+ T cells sorted from blood. Documented subset: CD45RA+ positively selected. The receptors derive from a woman aged 25 to 39 in good health.

The chain joins TRBV19 to TRBJ1-1, with D perhaps matching TRBD1 (5 bases). With 3 bases removed from V and 1 base from J, the gap between germline ends came to 12 bases. The CDR3 sequence is 15 residues long. The germline gives CDR1 LNHDA, CDR2 SQIVND (reference sequence). The CDR3 loop is CASSMRGSQNTEAFF. DNA of the CDR3: TGTGCCAGTAGTATGAGGGGCAGCCAGAACACTGAAGCTTTCTTT.

Notes on this clone: This CDR3 is also generated by other DNA sequences in the sample. V and J are TRBV27 and TRBJ1-5; no definite D call. CDR3 length: 14 amino acids. Germline V CDR1 and CDR2: MNHEY, SMNVEV (reference sequence). V lost 11 bases and J 0 bases, leaving 14 bases between the germline ends. CDR3 residues: CASSLAYSNQPQHF. CDR3 bases: TGTGCCTCCAGTTTAGCCTATAGCAATCAGCCCCAGCATTTT.